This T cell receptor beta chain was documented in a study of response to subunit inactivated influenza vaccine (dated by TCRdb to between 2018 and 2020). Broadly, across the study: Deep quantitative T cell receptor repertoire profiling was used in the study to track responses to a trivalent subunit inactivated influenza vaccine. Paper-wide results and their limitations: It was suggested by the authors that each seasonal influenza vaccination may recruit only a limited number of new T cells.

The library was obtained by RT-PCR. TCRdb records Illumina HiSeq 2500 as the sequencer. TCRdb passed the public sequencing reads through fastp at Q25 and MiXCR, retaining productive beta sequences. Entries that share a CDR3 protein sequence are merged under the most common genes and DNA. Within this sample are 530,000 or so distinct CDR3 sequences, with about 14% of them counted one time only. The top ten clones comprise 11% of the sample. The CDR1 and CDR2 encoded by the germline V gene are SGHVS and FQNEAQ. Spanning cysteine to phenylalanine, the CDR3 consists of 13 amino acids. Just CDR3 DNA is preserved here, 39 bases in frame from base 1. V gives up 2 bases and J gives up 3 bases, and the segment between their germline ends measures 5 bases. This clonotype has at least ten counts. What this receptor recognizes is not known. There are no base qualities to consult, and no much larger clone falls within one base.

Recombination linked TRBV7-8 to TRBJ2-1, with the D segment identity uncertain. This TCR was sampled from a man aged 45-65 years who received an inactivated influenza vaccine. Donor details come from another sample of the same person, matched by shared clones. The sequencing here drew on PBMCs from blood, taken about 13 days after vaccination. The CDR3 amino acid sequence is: CASSLNFYNEQFF. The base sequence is TGTGCCAGCAGCTTAAACTTCTACAATGAGCAGTTCTTC.